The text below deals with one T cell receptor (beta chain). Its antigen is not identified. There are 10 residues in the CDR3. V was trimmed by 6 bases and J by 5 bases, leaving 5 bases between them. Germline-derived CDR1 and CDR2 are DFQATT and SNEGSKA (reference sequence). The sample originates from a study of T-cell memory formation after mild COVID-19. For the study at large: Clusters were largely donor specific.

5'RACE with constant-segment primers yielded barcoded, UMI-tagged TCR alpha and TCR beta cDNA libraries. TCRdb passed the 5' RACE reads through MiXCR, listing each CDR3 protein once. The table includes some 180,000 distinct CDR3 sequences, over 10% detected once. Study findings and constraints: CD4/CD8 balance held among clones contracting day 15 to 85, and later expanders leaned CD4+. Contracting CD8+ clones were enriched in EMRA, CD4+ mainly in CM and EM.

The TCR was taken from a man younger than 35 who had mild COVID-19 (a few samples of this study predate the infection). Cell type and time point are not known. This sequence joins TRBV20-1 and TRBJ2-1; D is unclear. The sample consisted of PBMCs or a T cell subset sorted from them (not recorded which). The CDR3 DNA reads TGCAGTGCGGTTGACAATGAGCAGTTCTTC. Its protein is CSAVDNEQFF.